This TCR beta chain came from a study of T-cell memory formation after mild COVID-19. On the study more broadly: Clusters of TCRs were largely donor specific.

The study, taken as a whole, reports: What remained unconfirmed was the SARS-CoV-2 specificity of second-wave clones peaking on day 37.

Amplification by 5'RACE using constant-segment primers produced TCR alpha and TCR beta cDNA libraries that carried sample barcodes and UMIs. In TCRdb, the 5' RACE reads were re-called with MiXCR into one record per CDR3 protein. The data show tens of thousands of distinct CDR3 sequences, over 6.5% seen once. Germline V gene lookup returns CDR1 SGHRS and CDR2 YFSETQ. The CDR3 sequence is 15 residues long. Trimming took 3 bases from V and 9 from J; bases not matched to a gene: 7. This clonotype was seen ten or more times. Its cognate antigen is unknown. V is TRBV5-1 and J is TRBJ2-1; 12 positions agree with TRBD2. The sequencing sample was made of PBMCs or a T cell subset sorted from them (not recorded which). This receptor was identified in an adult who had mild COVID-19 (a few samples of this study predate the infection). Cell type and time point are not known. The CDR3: CASSYRTSGIPEQFF. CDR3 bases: TGCGCCAGCAGCTATAGGACTAGCGGGATCCCTGAGCAGTTCTTC.